These 25 T cell receptor beta chains originate from one sample sequenced in a study of shared clonotypes between healthy human individuals. Profiling relied on immunoSEQ multiplex PCR, and the TCRdb table lists in-frame clones only, not all of them. Here the sample spans millions of clones, around 94% being singletons. The material sequenced was naive CD4+ T cells sorted from blood. Subset denoted: CD45RA+ positively selected. These receptors originate from a man between 18 and 29 years old in good health.

V gene TRBV13 combines with J gene TRBJ2-1, with TRBD2 matching over 10 bases. The V gene's germline CDR1 is PRHDT and CDR2 FYEKMQ (reference sequence). Trimming cost V 5 bases and J 4 bases; bases outside gene matches: 11. The CDR3 has 17 residues. The CDR3 bases are TGTGCCAGCAGCAGAGGAGCGGGAGGGCCTGGATACAATGAGCAGTTCTTC. It is translated as CASSRGAGGPGYNEQFF.

This clone was recorded once. The chain couples TRBV7-9 to TRBJ2-1; weak D call: TRBD2 (5 bases). The CDR3 runs 14 residues. The germline V gene has CDR1 SEHNR and CDR2 FQNEAQ (reference sequence). V was clipped by 3 bases and J by 7 bases, with 13 bases between them. CDR3 bases: TGTGCCAGCAGCTTGGCTTCCTGGAGGAATGAGCAGTTCTTC. Translated: CASSLASWRNEQFF.

The V call is TRBV5-1, the J call TRBJ2-3; 8 bases agree with TRBD2. The V gene end was trimmed by 4 bases and the J gene end by 7 bases; junction bases not matched to a gene: 8. Germline CDR1 is SGHRS and CDR2 is YFSETQ. The CDR3 runs to 14 residues. The CDR3 bases are TGCGCCAGCAGCCTGAGGACTAGCCCTCATACGCAGTATTTT. Its translation: CASSLRTSPHTQYF.

The chain links TRBV5-4 to TRBJ2-2; a weak D match, TRBD1 (6 bases). The ends were cut back, 2 bases at V and 3 bases at J, with 11 bases in the middle. Germline V gene data show CDR1 as SGHNT and CDR2 as YYREEE (reference sequence). The CDR3 runs 15 residues. In DNA form, the CDR3 reads TGTGCCAGCAGCTTTACAGGGCGCGACACCGGGGAGCTGTTTTTT. Translating it yields CASSFTGRDTGELFF. The whole variable domain, filled in from reference TRBV5-4 and TRBJ2-2, reads ETGVTQSPTHLIKTRGQQVTLRCSSQSGHNTVSWYQQALGQGPQFIFQYYREEENGRGNFPPRFSGLQFPNYSSELNVNALELDDSALYLCASSFTGRDTGELFFGEGSRLTVL.

Comment on this clone: The same CDR3 can be traced to other DNA sequences in this sample. The chain employs TRBV7-6 and TRBJ1-1, with a tentative D call TRBD1 (5 bases). Per the germline V gene, CDR1 is SGHVS and CDR2 is FNYEAQ. This CDR3 region has 15 residues. Trimming took 5 bases from V and 1 from J, leaving 14 bases between them. CDR3 nucleotide sequence: TGTGCCAGCAGCCGGGCAGGGTTGGGGAACACTGAAGCTTTCTTT. Its translation: CASSRAGLGNTEAFF.

The V call is TRBV10-3, the J call TRBJ1-4; 7 nucleotides line up with TRBD1. From germline, CDR1 is ENHRY and CDR2 SYGVKD. The CDR3 is 14 residues long. V shed 6 bases, J shed 8 bases, and the junction held 9 bases outside the gene matches. The CDR3, as DNA: TGTGCCATCAGCGCAGGGGGAGGATGGGAAAAACTGTTTTTT. Its protein product is CAISAGGGWEKLFF.

Worth noting for this clone: This sample also contains other DNA sequences that code for the same CDR3. The V and J genes are TRBV18 and TRBJ1-6, with no clear D. Germline V lookup: CDR1 KGHSH, CDR2 LQKENI. This CDR3 comprises 12 residues. Deletions cut 3 bases from V and 7 bases from J, with 4 bases between. The CDR3: CASSPRNSPLHF. The CDR3 DNA is TGTGCCAGCTCACCCCGAAATTCACCCCTCCACTTT.

The gene calls are TRBV4-1 and TRBJ2-5; 9 bases align to TRBD1. This CDR3 region has 17 residues. The V segment lost 0 bases and the J segment 4 bases; nucleotides outside the gene matches: 9. CDR1 is MGHRA, CDR2 YSYEKL, per germline. As DNA, the CDR3 is TGCGCCAGCAGCCAAGATTCGGGGACAGGGTACGGAGAGACCCAGTACTTC. It is translated as CASSQDSGTGYGETQYF.

The chain recombines TRBV4-3 with TRBJ2-7; D tentatively reads TRBD1 or TRBD2 (5 bases each). V lost 4 bases, J lost 6 bases, and 19 bases lay in between. The CDR3 consists of 15 residues. Germline CDR1 and CDR2: LGHNA and YSLEER. In DNA form, the CDR3 reads TGCGCCAGCAGCCGAGAGGCAGGGATCGGAGGCGAGCAGTACTTC. This sequence encodes CASSREAGIGGEQYF.

V gene TRBV6-6 combines with J gene TRBJ1-5; no clear D. With 6 bases removed from V and 0 bases from J, the gap between germline ends came to 3 bases. The CDR3 contains 12 residues. Germline-derived CDR1 and CDR2 are MNHNY and SVGAGI (reference sequence). CDR3 amino acids: CASRTSNQPQHF. The CDR3 region has the DNA TGTGCCAGCAGAACTAGCAATCAGCCCCAGCATTTT.

The chain employs TRBV6-1 and TRBJ2-5; perhaps TRBD2 as D (5 bases). The germline CDR1 and CDR2 sequences are MNHNS and SASEGT. Trimming removed 8 bases at V and 5 bases at J, with 21 bases between. There are 15 residues in the CDR3. CDR3 residues: CASFLSMASGETQYF. DNA of the CDR3: TGTGCCAGCTTCCTTTCTATGGCATCGGGGGAGACCCAGTACTTC.

Notes on this clone: The same CDR3 arises from other DNA sequences in this sample as well. The gene calls are TRBV5-4 and TRBJ2-5, with D maybe TRBD1 (5 bases). CDR1 is SGHNT and CDR2 is YYREEE in the germline V gene (reference sequence). V gave up 0 bases and J gave up 2 bases, with 8 bases separating them. This CDR3 comprises 14 residues. The CDR3: CASSLGQNQETQYF. The CDR3 region has the DNA TGTGCCAGCAGCTTGGGACAGAATCAAGAGACCCAGTACTTC.

Comments on this clone: This sample includes further DNA sequences coding for the same CDR3. The V and J genes are TRBV5-1 and TRBJ2-2; no firm D call. CDR1 SGHRS and CDR2 YFSETQ come from the germline V gene. V dropped 1 base and J dropped 2 bases, with 6 bases sitting between them. The CDR3 length is 14 residues. This chain's CDR3 is CASSLSPNTGELFF. As DNA, the CDR3 is TGCGCCAGCAGCTTGTCACCCAACACCGGGGAGCTGTTTTTT. The full variable domain, completed using reference TRBV5-1 and TRBJ2-2, is KAGVTQTPRYLIKTRGQQVTLSCSPISGHRSVSWYQQTPGQGLQFLFEYFSETQRNKGNFPGRFSGRQFSNSRSEMNVSTLELGDSALYLCASSLSPNTGELFFGEGSRLTVL.

J is TRBJ2-5 and V is TRBV19; 9 nucleotides align to TRBD1. CDR3 length equals 14 residues. The germline V gene encodes CDR1 LNHDA and CDR2 SQIVND (reference sequence). V lost 6 bases, J lost 2 bases, and 4 bases stayed unmatched. CDR3 sequence reads: CASRTGTGQETQYF. The CDR3, as DNA: TGTGCCAGTAGAACAGGGACAGGGCAAGAGACCCAGTACTTC.

The V gene is TRBV7-2, the J gene TRBJ2-2; D remains ambiguous. This CDR3 is built from 15 residues. Trimming stripped 5 bases from V and 7 bases from J, with 17 bases between. Germline V gene data show CDR1 as SGHTA and CDR2 as FQGNSA. The CDR3 DNA follows: TGTGCCAGCAGCCAAACATCTAGTTTAGTCGGGGAGCTGTTTTTT. Translated, it gives CASSQTSSLVGELFF.

The J gene is TRBJ2-1, the V gene TRBV27, with D hard to call. The CDR3 consists of 13 residues. Germline-derived CDR1 and CDR2 are MNHEY and SMNVEV (reference sequence). Trimming pared 4 bases from V and 0 bases from J, leaving 4 bases between. The CDR3 loop reads CASSYSSYNEQFF. The CDR3, as DNA: TGTGCCAGCAGTTACAGCTCCTACAATGAGCAGTTCTTC.

A single count supports this clone. This chain connects TRBV28 to TRBJ1-5, with D possibly matching TRBD1 (6 bases). The CDR3 contains 14 residues. V lost 7 bases and J lost 2, with 12 bases in between. CDR1 is MDHEN and CDR2 is SYDVKM in the germline V gene. The CDR3 region is CASNTGTRNQPQHF. The CDR3 coding sequence is TGTGCCAGCAATACAGGGACCCGCAATCAGCCCCAGCATTTT. Supplemented by reference TRBV28 and TRBJ1-5, the full variable domain reads DVKVTQSSRYLVKRTGEKVFLECVQDMDHENMFWYRQDPGLGLRLIYFSYDVKMKEKGDIPEGYSVSREKKERFSLILESASTNQTSMYLCASNTGTRNQPQHFGDGTRLSIL.

The chain joins TRBV19 to TRBJ1-5; a weak D match, TRBD1 (6 bases). The CDR3 is 16 residues long. Germline CDR1 LNHDA, CDR2 SQIVND (reference sequence). Trimming pared 5 bases from V and 3 bases from J, leaving 17 bases between. The DNA for the CDR3 is TGTGCCAGTAGTCTAAGTTTGCCGGGGGCCAATCAGCCCCAGCATTTT. Translated: CASSLSLPGANQPQHF.

With regard to this clone: Since no conserved phenylalanine or tryptophan closes the CDR3, a read error is the likely cause. V usage is TRBV6-5 and J usage is TRBJ2-7; D is ambiguous. This CDR3 spans 12 amino acids. Germline loops: CDR1 MNHEY, CDR2 SVGAGI. V was pared by 6 bases and J by 0 bases, with 6 bases between. The CDR3 sequence is CASSPGSYEQYL. CDR3 nucleotide sequence: TGTGCCAGCAGCCCCGGCTCCTACGAGCAGTACCTC.

About this clone itself: This same CDR3 is encoded by further DNA sequences in the sample. V gene TRBV18 combines with J gene TRBJ1-2; maybe TRBD1 (5 bases). Germline V lookup: CDR1 KGHSH, CDR2 LQKENI. There are 13 residues in the CDR3. V was trimmed by 3 bases and J by 4 bases, leaving 9 bases between them. The DNA of the CDR3 is TGTGCCAGCTCACCTGACAGAACCTATGGCTACACCTTC. Translating it yields CASSPDRTYGYTF.

In its sample, this clone was seen a few times. The rearrangement links TRBV5-1 to TRBJ1-6; no clear D. The length of the CDR3 is 13 residues. In germline, CDR1 is SGHRS, CDR2 YFSETQ. The germline V and J ends were trimmed by 4 bases and 9 bases, with 11 bases remaining between them. In DNA, the CDR3 is TGCGCCAGCAGCCTCGGAGACGGTTCACCCCTCCACTTT. Its translation: CASSLGDGSPLHF.

V and J are TRBV2 and TRBJ2-2; weak D call: TRBD2 (6 bases). Deletions cut 4 bases from V and 6 bases from J, with 12 bases between. CDR3 size: 14 residues. From germline, CDR1 is SNHLY and CDR2 FYNNEI. The CDR3 region is CASSGFGGSGELFF. CDR3 coding DNA: TGTGCCAGCAGTGGATTTGGAGGGTCCGGGGAGCTGTTTTTT.

The J gene is TRBJ1-6, the V gene TRBV7-2; unclear D gene. V shed 4 bases and J shed 12 bases, with 13 bases lying between them. CDR3 length: 13 amino acids. Germline values: CDR1 SGHTA, CDR2 FQGNSA. The CDR3, as DNA: TGTGCCAGCAGCTCGCAACCAAGGCTACCCCTCCACTTT. Amino acids: CASSSQPRLPLHF.

The V call is TRBV11-2, the J call TRBJ2-3; 8 bases line up with TRBD1. The CDR3 sequence is 15 residues long. The germline gives CDR1 SGHAT, CDR2 FQNNGV. J gave up 2 bases and V 5 bases, and 6 bases lay outside the gene matches. The chain's CDR3 is CASSLSDRATDTQYF. The CDR3 bases are TGTGCCAGCAGCCTTTCGGACAGGGCCACAGATACGCAGTATTTT.

The V and J genes are TRBV5-1 and TRBJ2-7; D gene uncertain. The CDR3 runs 14 residues. Between the trimmed V and J ends, which lost 4 bases and 3 bases, there was a span of 14 bases. Germline CDR1 is SGHRS and CDR2 is YFSETQ. CDR3 amino acids: CASSPGGRDYEQYF. CDR3 coding DNA: TGCGCCAGCAGCCCCGGCGGCAGAGACTACGAGCAGTACTTC.